The sequence of this T cell receptor beta chain was determined in a study of T cell responses to AZD1222 COVID-19 vaccine. Overall study context: Recipients boosted at about 4 weeks or about 12 weeks are pooled.

Repertoires were generated with immunoSEQ multiplex PCR, while TCRdb's copy carries only in-frame clones and drops some. The table records 150,000 to 180,000 clones, about 92% of them present only once. In the case of this clone: Its target is not known.

Trimming stripped 3 bases from V and 7 bases from J, with 16 bases between. The length of the CDR3 is 15 residues. From germline, CDR1 is MNHEY and CDR2 SVGEGT. Study-wide results and caveats: Among spike-specific TCRs, nearly half reportedly target unmutated variant regions. Across spike, vaccine-associated CD4 TCRs were found, dominant at 160-218 and 743-854.

The chain employs TRBV6-2 or TRBV6-3 and TRBJ1-5; D gene uncertain. This TCR derives from an adult in good health. The sample here was peripheral blood, taken on day 0 of AZD1222 vaccination. This CDR3 reads CASSYAPWTEQPQHF. The CDR3 DNA is TGTGCCAGCAGTTATGCCCCATGGACTGAACAGCCCCAGCATTTT.